This T cell receptor beta chain is from a study of blood T cell repertoires in COVID-19. In the study overall: COVID-19 samples from acute and convalescent phases originated in the United States, Italy and Spain. Sources were T cells, B-cell-depleted T cells, or PBMCs; the material itself was cDNA or gDNA.

Per the study methods: Counts of nucleated cells, estimated from reference gene primer amplification, were obtained. TCRdb's table, derived via immunoSEQ multiplex PCR, lists solely in-frame clones and lacks some. V, J and clone size derive from that table, while D and trimming were established from the DNA sequence. The table has 200,000 or so clones, approximately 88% seen once. CDR1 is KGHSH and CDR2 is LQKENI in the germline V gene. With V trimmed by 3 bases and J by 5 bases, 5 bases remained unmatched. The CDR3 is made up of 16 amino acids. The clonotype originates from a man in his fifties or sixties who had recovered from COVID-19. The sample was peripheral blood. The chain carries TRBV18 and TRBJ1-6; TRBD1 matches 9 bases. In DNA form, the CDR3 reads TGTGCCAGCTCACCCGGGACAGGGCTAAATAATTCACCCCTCCACTTT. Its protein is CASSPGTGLNNSPLHF.